This TCR beta chain was observed in a study of blood T cell repertoires in COVID-19. CDR1 and CDR2 (germline): LNHDA, SQIVND (reference sequence). V lost 0 bases to trimming and J lost 2 bases, with 14 bases between them. The CDR3 is 17 residues long. Two negative PCRs, clearance, or symptom resolution were required of recovered Cohort 3 donors. The repertoire was sequenced with immunoSEQ multiplex PCR; TCRdb's copy has only in-frame clones and lacks some. The sample yields 300,000 or so clones, 70% to 90% seen once. Sequenced input: PBMCs or T cells enriched from blood (not recorded which). The TCR comes from a woman aged 25-40 years who had recovered from COVID-19. The chain has TRBV19 and TRBJ1-5; a weak D match, TRBD1 (6 bases). The CDR3 nucleotides read TGTGCCAGTAGTATAGATTGGGGGGGCTGGGGCAATCAGCCCCAGCATTTT. It yields the protein CASSIDWGGWGNQPQHF.